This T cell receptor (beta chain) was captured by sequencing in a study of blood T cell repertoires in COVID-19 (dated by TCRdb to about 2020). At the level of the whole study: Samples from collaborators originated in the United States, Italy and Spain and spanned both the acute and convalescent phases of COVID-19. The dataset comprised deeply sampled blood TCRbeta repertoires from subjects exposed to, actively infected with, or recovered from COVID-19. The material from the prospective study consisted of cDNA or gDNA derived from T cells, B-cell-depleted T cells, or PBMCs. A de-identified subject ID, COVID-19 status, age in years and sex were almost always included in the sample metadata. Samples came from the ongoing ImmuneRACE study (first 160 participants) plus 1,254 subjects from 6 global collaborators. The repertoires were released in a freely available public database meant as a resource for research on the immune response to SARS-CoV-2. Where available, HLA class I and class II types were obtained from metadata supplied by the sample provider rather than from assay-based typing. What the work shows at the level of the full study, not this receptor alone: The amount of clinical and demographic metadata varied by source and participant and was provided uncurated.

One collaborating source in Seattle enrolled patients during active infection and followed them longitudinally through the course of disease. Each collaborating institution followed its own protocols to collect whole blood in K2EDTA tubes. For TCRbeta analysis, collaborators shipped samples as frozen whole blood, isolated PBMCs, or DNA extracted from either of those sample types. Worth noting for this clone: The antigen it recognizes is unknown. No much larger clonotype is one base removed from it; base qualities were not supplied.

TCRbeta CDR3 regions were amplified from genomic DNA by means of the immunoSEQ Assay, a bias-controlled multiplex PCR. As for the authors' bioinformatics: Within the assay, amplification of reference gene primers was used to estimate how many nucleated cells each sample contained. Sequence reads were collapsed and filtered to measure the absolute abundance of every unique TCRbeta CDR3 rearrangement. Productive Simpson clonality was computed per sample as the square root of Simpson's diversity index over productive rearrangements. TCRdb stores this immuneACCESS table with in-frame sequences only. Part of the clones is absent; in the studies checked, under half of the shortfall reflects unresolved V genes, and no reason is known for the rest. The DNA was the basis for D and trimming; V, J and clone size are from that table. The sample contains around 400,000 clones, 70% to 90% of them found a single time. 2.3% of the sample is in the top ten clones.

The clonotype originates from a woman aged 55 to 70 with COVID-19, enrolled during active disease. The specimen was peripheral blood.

CDR3 sequence: CASSQGGLAFEQYF. The base sequence is TGTGCCAGCAGCCAAGGAGGACTAGCGTTCGAGCAGTACTTC. Here the chain combines TRBV3-1 (or the pseudogene TRBV3-2) and TRBJ2-7; the central 9 bases match TRBD2. After removal of 1 base from V and 6 bases from J, the junction retains 4 bases not matched to a gene. Including cysteine and phenylalanine, the CDR3 has 14 amino acids. Of all the DNA, just the CDR3 is kept, 42 bases in frame from base 1. The germline V gene (reference sequence) supplies CDR1 LGHDT and CDR2 YNNKEL.